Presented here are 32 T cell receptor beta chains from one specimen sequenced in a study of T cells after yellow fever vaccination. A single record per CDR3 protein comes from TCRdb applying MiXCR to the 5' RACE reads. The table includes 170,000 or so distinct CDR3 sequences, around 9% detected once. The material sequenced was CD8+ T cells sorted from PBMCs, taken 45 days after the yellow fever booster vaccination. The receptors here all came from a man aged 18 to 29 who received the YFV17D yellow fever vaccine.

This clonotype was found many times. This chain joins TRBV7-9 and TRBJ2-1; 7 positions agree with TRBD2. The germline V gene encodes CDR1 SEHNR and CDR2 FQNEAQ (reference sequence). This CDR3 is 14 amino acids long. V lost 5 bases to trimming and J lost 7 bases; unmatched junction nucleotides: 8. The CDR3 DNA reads TGTGCCAGCAGCACCTGGACTAGTTCGAATGAGCAGTTCTTC. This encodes CASSTWTSSNEQFF.

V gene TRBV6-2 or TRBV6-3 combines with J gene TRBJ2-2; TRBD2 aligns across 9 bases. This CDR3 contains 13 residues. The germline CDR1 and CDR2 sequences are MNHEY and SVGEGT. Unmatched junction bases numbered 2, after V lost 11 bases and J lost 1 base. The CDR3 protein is CAAGGENTGELFF. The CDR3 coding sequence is TGTGCCGCGGGGGGGGAGAACACCGGGGAGCTGTTTTTT.

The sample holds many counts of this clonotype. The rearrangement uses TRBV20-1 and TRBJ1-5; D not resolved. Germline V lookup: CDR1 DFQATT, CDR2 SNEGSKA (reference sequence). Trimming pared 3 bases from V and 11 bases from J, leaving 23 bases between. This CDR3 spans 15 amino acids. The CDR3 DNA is TGCAGTGCTAGCCCCGGTGAGGGCCCCTATCATTCCCAGCATTTT. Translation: CSASPGEGPYHSQHF.

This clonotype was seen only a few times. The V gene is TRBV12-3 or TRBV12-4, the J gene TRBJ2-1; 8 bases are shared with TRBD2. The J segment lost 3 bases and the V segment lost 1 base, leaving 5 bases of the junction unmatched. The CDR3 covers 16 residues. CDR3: CASSLEVAGGYNEQFF. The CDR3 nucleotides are TGTGCCAGCAGTTTAGAAGTCGCGGGGGGCTACAATGAGCAGTTCTTC.

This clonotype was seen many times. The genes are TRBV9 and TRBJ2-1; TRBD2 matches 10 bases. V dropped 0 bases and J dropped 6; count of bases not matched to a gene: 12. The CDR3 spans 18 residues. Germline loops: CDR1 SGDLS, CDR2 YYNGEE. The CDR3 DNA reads TGTGCCAGCAGCGTAGCTACGTCGGTGAGCGGGGGGGCCAATGAGCAGTTCTTC. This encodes CASSVATSVSGGANEQFF. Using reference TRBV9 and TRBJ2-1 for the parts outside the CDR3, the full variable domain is DSGVTQTPKHLITATGQRVTLRCSPRSGDLSVYWYQQSLDQGLQFLIQYYNGEERAKGNILERFSAQQFPDLHSELNLSSLELGDSALYFCASSVATSVSGGANEQFFGPGTRLTVL.

The CDR3 DNA is TGTGCCAGCAGCAACTTCTACGAGCAGTACTTC. It specifies CASSNFYEQYF. This chain connects TRBV19 to TRBJ2-7; D is unclear. The CDR3 has 11 residues. V dropped 9 bases and J dropped 3 bases, with 9 bases sitting between them. Germline V gene sequence: CDR1 LNHDA, CDR2 SQIVND (reference sequence).

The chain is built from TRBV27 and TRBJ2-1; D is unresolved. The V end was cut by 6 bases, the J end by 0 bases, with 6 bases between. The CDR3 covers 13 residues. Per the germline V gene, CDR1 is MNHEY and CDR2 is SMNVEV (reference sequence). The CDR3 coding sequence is TGTGCCAGCAGGTACAGCTCCTACAATGAGCAGTTCTTC. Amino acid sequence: CASRYSSYNEQFF.

In DNA, the CDR3 is TGTGCCAGCAGCCAAGAAGTCGGACTAGGTGAGGGGGAGCAGTACTTC. It yields the protein CASSQEVGLGEGEQYF. The chain couples TRBV3-1 to TRBJ2-7; 7 bases align to TRBD2. CDR1 and CDR2 (germline): LGHDT, YNNKEL (reference sequence). The CDR3 is 16 amino acids. V dropped 0 bases and J dropped 7; count of bases not matched to a gene: 12.

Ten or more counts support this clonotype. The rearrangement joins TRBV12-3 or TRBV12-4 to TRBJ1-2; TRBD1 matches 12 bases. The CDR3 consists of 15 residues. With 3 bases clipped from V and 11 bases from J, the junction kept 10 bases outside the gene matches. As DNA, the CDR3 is TGTGCCAGCAGTTTGTTACTGGGACAGGGGGCCGTGTACACCTTC. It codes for CASSLLLGQGAVYTF.

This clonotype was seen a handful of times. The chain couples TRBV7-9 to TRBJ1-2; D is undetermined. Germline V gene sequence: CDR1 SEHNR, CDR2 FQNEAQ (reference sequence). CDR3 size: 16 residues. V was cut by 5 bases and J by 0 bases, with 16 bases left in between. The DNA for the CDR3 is TGTGCCAGCAGCCCCTCGGACGGCCCAGCTAACTATGGCTACACCTTC. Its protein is CASSPSDGPANYGYTF.

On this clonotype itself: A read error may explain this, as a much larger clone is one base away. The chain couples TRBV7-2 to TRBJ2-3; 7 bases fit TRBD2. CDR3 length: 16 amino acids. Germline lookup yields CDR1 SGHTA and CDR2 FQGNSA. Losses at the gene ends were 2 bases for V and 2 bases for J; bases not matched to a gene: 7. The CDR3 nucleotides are TGTGCCAGCAGCTTAAGAGAGGCGGGGGTCACAGATACGCAGTATTTT. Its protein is CASSLREAGVTDTQYF.

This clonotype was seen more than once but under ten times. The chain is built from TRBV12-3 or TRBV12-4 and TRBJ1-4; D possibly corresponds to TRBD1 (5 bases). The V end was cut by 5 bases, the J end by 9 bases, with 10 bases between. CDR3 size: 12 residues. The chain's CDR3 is CASSLPDKKLFF. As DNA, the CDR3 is TGTGCCAGCAGTCTCCCGGACAAAAAACTGTTTTTT.

In DNA, the CDR3 is TGTGCCAGTAGTATAGCGACAGGGGCCCGACGGAAAATGAACACTGAAGCTTTCTTT. It specifies CASSIATGARRKMNTEAFF. The chain joins TRBV19 to TRBJ1-1; 8 positions agree with TRBD1. CDR3 length: 19 residues. CDR1 and CDR2 (germline): LNHDA, SQIVND (reference sequence). Trimming removed 1 base from V and 0 bases from J; junction bases left unmatched: 13.

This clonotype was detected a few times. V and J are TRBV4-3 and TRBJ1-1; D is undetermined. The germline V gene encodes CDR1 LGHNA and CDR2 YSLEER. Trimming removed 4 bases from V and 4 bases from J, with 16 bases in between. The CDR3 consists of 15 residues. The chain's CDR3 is CASSLRAREATEAFF. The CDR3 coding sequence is TGCGCCAGCAGCCTAAGGGCCCGGGAGGCCACTGAAGCTTTCTTT.

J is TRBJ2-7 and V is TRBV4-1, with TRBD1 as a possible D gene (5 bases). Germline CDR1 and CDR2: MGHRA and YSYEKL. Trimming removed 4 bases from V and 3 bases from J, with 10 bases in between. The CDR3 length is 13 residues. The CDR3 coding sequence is TGCGCCAGCAGCCCTGGACAACACTACGAGCAGTACTTC. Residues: CASSPGQHYEQYF.

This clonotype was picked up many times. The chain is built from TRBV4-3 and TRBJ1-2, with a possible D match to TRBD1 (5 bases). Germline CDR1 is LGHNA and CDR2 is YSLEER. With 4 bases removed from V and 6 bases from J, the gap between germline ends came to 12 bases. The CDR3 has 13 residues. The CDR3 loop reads CASSPPGSNGYTF. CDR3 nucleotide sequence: TGCGCCAGCAGCCCCCCAGGGTCAAATGGCTACACCTTC.

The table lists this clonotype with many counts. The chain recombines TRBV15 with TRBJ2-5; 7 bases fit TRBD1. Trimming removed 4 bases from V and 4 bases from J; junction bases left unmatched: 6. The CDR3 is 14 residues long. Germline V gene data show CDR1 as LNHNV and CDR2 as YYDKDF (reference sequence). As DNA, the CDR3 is TGTGCCACCAGCAAAGACAGGGAAGTAGAGACCCAGTACTTC. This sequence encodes CATSKDREVETQYF.

The CDR3 spells CASIPGSGDEQFF. CDR3 nucleotide sequence: TGTGCCAGCATCCCAGGTTCGGGGGATGAGCAGTTCTTC. V is TRBV7-9 and J is TRBJ2-1; maybe TRBD2 (6 bases). The ends were cut back, 7 bases at V and 8 bases at J, with 15 bases in the middle. Germline V gene sequence: CDR1 SEHNR, CDR2 FQNEAQ (reference sequence). This CDR3 contains 13 residues.

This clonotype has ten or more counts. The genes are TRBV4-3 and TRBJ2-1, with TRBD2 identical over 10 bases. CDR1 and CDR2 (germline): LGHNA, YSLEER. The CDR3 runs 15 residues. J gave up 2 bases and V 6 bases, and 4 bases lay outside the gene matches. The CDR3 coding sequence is TGCGCCAGCAGACCCGGGACTAGCGCCTACAATGAGCAGTTCTTC. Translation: CASRPGTSAYNEQFF.

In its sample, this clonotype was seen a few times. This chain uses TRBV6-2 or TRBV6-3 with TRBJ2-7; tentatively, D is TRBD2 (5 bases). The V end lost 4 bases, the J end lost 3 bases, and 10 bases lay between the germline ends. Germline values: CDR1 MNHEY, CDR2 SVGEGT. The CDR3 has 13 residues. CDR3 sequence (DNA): TGTGCCAGCAGTTCCGGACTCATCTACGAGCAGTACGTC. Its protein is CASSSGLIYEQYV.

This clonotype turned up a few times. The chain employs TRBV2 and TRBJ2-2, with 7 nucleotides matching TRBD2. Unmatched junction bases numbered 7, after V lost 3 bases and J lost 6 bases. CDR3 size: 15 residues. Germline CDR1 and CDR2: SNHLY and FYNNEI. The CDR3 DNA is TGTGCCAGCAGTGATCGGGGCGGGGGAGCCGGGGAGCTGTTTTTT. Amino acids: CASSDRGGGAGELFF.

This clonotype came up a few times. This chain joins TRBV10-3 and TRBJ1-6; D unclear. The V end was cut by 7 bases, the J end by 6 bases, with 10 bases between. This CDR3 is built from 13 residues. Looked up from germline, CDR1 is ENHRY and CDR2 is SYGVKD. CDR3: CAINGHSNSPLHF. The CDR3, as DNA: TGTGCCATCAACGGTCACAGTAATTCACCCCTCCACTTT.

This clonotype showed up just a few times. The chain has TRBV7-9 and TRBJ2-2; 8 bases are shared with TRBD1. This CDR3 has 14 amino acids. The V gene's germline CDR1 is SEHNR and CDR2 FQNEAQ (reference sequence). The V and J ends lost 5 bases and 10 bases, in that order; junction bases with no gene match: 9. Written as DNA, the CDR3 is TGTGCCAGCAGCGAGCGGACAGGGCCGACGGAGCTGTTTTTT. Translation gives CASSERTGPTELFF.

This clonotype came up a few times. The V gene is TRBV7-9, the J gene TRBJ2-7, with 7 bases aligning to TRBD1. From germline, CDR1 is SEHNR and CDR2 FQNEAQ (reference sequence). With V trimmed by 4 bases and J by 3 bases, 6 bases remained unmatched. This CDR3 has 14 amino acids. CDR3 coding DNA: TGTGCCAGCAGCTCGACAGGGTACCTCTACGAGCAGTACTTC. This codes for CASSSTGYLYEQYF. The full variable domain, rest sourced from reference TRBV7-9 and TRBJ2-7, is DTGVSQNPRHKITKRGQNVTFRCDPISEHNRLYWYRQTLGQGPEFLTYFQNEAQLEKSRLLSDRFSAERPKGSFSTLEIQRTEQGDSAMYLCASSSTGYLYEQYFGPGTRLTVT.

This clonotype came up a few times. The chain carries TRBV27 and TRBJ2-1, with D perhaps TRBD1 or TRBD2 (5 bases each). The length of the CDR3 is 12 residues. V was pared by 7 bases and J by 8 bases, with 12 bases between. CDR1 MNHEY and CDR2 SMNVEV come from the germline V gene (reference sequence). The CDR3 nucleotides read TGTGCCAGCATAGCCGGGGCTGATGAGCAGTTCTTC. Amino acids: CASIAGADEQFF.

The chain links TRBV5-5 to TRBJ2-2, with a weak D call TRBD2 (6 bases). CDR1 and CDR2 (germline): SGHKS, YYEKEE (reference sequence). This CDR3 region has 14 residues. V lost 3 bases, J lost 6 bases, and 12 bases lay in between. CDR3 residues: CASSWTSGAGELFF. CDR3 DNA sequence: TGTGCCAGCAGCTGGACTTCGGGGGCCGGGGAGCTGTTTTTT.

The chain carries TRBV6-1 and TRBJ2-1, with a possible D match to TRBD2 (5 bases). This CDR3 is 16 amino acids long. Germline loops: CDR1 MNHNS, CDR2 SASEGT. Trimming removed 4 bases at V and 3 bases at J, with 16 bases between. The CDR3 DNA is TGTGCCAGCAGTGCTCCTCTAGCTTCGATCTACAATGAGCAGTTCTTC. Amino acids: CASSAPLASIYNEQFF.

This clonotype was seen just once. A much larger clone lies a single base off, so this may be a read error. This CDR3 is CASSYSVSNQPQHF. The CDR3 DNA reads TGTGCCAGCAGTTACTCGGTTAGCAATCAGCCCCAGCATTTT. The V and J genes are TRBV6-6 and TRBJ1-5; D remains unclear. CDR3 size: 14 residues. Germline V gene lookup returns CDR1 MNHNY and CDR2 SVGAGI (reference sequence). V was clipped by 0 bases and J by 0 bases, with 3 bases between them.

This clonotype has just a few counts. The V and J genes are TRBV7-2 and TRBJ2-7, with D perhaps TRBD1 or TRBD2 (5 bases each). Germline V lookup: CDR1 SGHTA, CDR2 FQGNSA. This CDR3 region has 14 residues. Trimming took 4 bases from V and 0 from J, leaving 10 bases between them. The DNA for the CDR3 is TGTGCCAGCAGCTGGAAGGGGAGCTCCTACGAGCAGTACTTC. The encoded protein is CASSWKGSSYEQYF.

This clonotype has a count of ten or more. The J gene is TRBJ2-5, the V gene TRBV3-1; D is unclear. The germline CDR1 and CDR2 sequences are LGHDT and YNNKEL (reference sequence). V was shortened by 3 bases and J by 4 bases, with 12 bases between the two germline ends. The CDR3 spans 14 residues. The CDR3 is CASSHKELGETQYF. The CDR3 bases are TGTGCCAGCAGCCATAAAGAGTTGGGAGAGACCCAGTACTTC.

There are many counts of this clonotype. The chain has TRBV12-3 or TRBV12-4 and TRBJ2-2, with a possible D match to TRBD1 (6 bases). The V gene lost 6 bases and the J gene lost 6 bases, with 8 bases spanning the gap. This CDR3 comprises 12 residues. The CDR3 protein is CASRQGAGELFF. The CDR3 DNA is TGTGCCAGCAGACAGGGCGCCGGGGAGCTGTTTTTT.

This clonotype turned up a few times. The CDR3 spells CASSHTGNEQFF. The DNA of the CDR3 is TGCGCCAGCAGCCACACAGGGAACGAGCAGTTCTTC. The V call is TRBV4-3, the J call TRBJ2-1, with D possibly TRBD1 on 6 matching bases. The V gene lost 3 bases and the J gene lost 10 bases, with 10 bases spanning the gap. Looked up from germline, CDR1 is LGHNA and CDR2 is YSLEER. The CDR3 is made up of 12 amino acids.